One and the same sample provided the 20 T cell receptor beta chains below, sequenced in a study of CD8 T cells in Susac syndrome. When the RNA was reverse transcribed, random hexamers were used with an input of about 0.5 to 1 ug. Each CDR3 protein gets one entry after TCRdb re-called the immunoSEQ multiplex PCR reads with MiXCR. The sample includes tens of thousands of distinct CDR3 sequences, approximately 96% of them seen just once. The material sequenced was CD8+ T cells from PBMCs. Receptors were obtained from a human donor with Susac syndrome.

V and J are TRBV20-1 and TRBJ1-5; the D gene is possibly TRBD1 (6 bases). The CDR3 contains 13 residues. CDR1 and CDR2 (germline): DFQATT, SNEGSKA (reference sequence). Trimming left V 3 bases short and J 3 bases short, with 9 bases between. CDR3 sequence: CSARGQDNQPQHF. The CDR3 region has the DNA TGCAGTGCTAGGGGACAAGACAATCAGCCCCAGCATTTT.

The CDR3 DNA reads TGCAGCGTGACAGGGGGTTACAATGAGCAGTTCTTC. Its protein product is CSVTGGYNEQFF. The chain is built from TRBV29-1 and TRBJ2-1, with TRBD1 matching over 9 bases. The J segment lost 4 bases and the V segment lost 6 bases, leaving 1 base of the junction unmatched. The germline CDR1 and CDR2 sequences are SQVTM and ANQGSEA. The CDR3 spans 12 residues.

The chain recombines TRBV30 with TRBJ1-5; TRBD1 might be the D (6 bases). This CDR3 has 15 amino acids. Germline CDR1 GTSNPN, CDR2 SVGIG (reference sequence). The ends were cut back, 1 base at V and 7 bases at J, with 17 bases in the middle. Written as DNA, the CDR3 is TGTGCCTGGAGTGAAACAGGGAATACGGGCCAGCCCCAGCATTTT. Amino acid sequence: CAWSETGNTGQPQHF.

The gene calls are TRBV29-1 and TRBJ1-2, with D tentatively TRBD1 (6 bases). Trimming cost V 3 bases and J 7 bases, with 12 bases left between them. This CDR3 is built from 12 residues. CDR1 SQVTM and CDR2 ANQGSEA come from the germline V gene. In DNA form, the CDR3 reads TGCAGCGTTGATACAGGGAGTCTTGGCTACACCTTC. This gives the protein CSVDTGSLGYTF.

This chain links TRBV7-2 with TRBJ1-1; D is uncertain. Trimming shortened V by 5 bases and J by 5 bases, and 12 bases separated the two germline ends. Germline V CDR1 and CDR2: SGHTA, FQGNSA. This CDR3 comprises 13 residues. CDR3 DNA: TGTGCCAGCAGCCCCGACCCGGTGACTGAAGCTTTCTTT. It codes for CASSPDPVTEAFF.

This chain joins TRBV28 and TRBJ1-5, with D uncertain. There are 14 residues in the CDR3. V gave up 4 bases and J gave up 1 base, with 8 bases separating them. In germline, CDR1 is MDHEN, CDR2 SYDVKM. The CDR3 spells CASSSRSSNQPQHF. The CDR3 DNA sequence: TGTGCCAGCAGTTCCCGGTCAAGCAATCAGCCCCAGCATTTT. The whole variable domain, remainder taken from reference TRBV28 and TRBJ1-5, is DVKVTQSSRYLVKRTGEKVFLECVQDMDHENMFWYRQDPGLGLRLIYFSYDVKMKEKGDIPEGYSVSREKKERFSLILESASTNQTSMYLCASSSRSSNQPQHFGDGTRLSIL.

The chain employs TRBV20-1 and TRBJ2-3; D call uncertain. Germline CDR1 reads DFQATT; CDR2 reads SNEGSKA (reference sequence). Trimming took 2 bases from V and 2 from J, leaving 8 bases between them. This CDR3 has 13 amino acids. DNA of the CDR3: TGCAGTGCTAGACACCGTACCACAGATACGCAGTATTTT. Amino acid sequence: CSARHRTTDTQYF.

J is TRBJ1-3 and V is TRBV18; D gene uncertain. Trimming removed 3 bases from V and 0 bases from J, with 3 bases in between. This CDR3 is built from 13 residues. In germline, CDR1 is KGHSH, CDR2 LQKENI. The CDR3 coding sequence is TGTGCCAGCTCACCTCCCTCTGGAAACACCATATATTTT. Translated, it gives CASSPPSGNTIYF. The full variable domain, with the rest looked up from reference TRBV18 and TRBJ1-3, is NAGVMQNPRHLVRRRGQEARLRCSPMKGHSHVYWYRQLPEEGLKFMVYLQKENIIDESGMPKERFSAEFPKEGPSILRIQQVVRGDSAAYFCASSPPSGNTIYFGEGSWLTVV.

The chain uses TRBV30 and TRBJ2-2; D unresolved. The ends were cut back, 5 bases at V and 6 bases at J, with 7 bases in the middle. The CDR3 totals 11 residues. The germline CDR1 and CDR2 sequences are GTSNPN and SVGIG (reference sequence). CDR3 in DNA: TGTGCCTGGTTGGGTCCCGGGGAGCTGTTTTTT. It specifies CAWLGPGELFF.

CDR3 loop: CASSPRQQGRETQYF. As DNA, the CDR3 is TGTGCCAGCAGTCCTCGTCAGCAGGGACGCGAGACCCAGTACTTC. This sequence joins TRBV28 and TRBJ2-5; the D call may be TRBD1 or TRBD2 (5 bases each). The germline V gene has CDR1 MDHEN and CDR2 SYDVKM. CDR3 length: 15 residues. V was clipped by 5 bases and J by 5 bases, with 18 bases between them.

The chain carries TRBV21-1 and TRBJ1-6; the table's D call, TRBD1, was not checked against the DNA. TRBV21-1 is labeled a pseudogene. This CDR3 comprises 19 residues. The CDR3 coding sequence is TGTGCCAGCAGCAAGAAAGACAGGGTTTTGGGTGCCTATAATTCACCCCTCCACTTT. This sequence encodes CASSKKDRVLGAYNSPLHF.

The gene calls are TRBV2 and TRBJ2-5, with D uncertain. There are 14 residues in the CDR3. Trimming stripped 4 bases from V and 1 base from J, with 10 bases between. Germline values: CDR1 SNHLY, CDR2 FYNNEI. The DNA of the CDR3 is TGTGCCAGCAGTGGTCTGTCGGGCCAAGAGACCCAGTACTTC. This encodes CASSGLSGQETQYF.

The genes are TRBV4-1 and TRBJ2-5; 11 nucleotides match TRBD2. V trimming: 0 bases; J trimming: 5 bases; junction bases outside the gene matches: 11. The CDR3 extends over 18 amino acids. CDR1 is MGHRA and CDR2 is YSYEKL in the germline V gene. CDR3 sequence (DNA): TGCGCCAGCAGCCAAGAAAGGGATAGCGGGGGGGCCGGCGAGACCCAGTACTTC. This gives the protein CASSQERDSGGAGETQYF.

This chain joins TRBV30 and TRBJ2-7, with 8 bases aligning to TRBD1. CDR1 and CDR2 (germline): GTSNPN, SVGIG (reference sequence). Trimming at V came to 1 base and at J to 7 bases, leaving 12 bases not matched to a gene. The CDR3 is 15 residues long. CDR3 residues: CAWSAGGSSASEQYF. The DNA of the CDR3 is TGTGCCTGGAGTGCAGGGGGCTCATCGGCGTCGGAGCAGTACTTC.

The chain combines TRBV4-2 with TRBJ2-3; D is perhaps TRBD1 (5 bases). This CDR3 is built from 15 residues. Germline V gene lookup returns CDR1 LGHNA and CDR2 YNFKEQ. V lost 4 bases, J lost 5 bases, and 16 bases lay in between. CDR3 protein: CASSPLGAGKDTQYF. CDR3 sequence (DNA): TGTGCCAGCAGCCCCCTTGGGGCAGGGAAAGATACGCAGTATTTT.

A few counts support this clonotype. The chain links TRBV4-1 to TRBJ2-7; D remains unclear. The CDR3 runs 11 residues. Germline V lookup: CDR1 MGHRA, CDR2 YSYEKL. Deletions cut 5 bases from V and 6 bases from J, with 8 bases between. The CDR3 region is CASSVNGEQYF. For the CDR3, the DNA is TGCGCCAGCAGCGTCAACGGCGAGCAGTACTTC.

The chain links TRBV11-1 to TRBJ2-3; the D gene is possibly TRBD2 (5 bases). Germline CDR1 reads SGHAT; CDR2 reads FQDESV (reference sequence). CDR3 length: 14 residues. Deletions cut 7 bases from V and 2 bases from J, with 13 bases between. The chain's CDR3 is CASTRQRYTDTQYF. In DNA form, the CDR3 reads TGTGCCAGCACCCGGCAGCGGTACACAGATACGCAGTATTTT.

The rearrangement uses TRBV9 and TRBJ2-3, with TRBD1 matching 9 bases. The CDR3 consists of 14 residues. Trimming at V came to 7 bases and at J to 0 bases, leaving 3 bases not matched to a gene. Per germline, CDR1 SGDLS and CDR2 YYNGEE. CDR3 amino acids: CASAGTGSTDTQYF. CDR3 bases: TGTGCCAGCGCCGGGACAGGGAGCACAGATACGCAGTATTTT. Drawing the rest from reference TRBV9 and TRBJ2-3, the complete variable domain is DSGVTQTPKHLITATGQRVTLRCSPRSGDLSVYWYQQSLDQGLQFLIQYYNGEERAKGNILERFSAQQFPDLHSELNLSSLELGDSALYFCASAGTGSTDTQYFGPGTRLTVL.

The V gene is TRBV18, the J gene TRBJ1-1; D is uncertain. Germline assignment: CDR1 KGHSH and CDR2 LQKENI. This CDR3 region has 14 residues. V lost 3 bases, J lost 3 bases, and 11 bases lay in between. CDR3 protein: CASSPEGGYTEAFF. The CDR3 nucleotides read TGTGCCAGCTCACCGGAAGGTGGGTACACTGAAGCTTTCTTT.

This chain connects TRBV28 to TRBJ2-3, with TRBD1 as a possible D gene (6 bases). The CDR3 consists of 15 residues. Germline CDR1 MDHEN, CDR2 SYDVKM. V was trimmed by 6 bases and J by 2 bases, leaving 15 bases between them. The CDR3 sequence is CASRPQGSSTDTQYF. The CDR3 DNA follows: TGTGCCAGCAGACCACAGGGATCCTCCACAGATACGCAGTATTTT.